The next 18 T cell receptor beta chains were all read from a single sample in a study of CD8+CD57+ T cells in acquired aplastic anemia listed by TCRdb under 2018. Flow cytometry had shown CD8+CD57+ cell expansion in the patients selected for sequencing. TCRdb names Illumina HiSeq 2000 as the instrument used. TCR beta VDJ combination and CDR3 sequence profiling used genomic DNA as the template. The public sequencing data were trimmed at Q25 with fastp and processed into clonotypes with MiXCR by TCRdb, which kept only in-frame beta chains. Each CDR3 protein gets just one entry, which takes the most common genes and DNA from the rows behind it. The sample data list some 170,000 distinct CDR3 sequences, and roughly 48% of these were observed just once. More than 0.95% of the sample is taken by the ten largest. Sequenced sample: sorted CD4+, CD8+, or CD8+CD57+ T cells (not recorded which) from PBMCs. The receptor source for this set is a human donor with aplastic anemia.

Turning to this clonotype: A read error is possible here, since a much larger clone lies one base away. This chain joins TRBV5-4 and TRBJ2-1; D is uncertain. CDR3 size: 16 residues. CDR1 is SGHNT and CDR2 is YYREEE in the germline V gene (reference sequence). The V end lost 0 bases, the J end lost 5 bases, and 15 bases lay between the germline ends. CDR3 sequence reads: CASSLDPMPKHNEQFF. The CDR3 bases are TGTGCCAGCAGCTTGGACCCTATGCCCAAGCACAATGAGCAGTTCTTC.

This clonotype was detected many times. This chain joins TRBV2 and TRBJ2-5, with D perhaps matching TRBD1 (6 bases). The V end was cut by 5 bases, the J end by 5 bases, with 15 bases between. CDR1 and CDR2 (germline): SNHLY, FYNNEI. The CDR3 totals 14 residues. The CDR3 loop is CASSRTGTAETQYF. CDR3 nucleotides: TGTGCCAGCAGTAGAACAGGGACGGCGGAGACCCAGTACTTC.

The genes are TRBV2 and TRBJ1-6, with 8 bases identical to TRBD1. CDR1 and CDR2 (germline): SNHLY, FYNNEI. The V and J ends lost 7 bases and 7 bases, in that order; junction bases with no gene match: 3. The CDR3 has 13 residues. The CDR3 coding sequence is TGTGCCAGCACAGACAGGGGCAATTCACCCCTCCACTTT. It is translated as CASTDRGNSPLHF. The complete variable domain, with remaining parts taken from reference TRBV2 and TRBJ1-6, reads EPEVTQTPSHQVTQMGQEVILRCVPISNHLYFYWYRQILGQKVEFLVSFYNNEISEKSEIFDDQFSVERPDGSNFTLKIRSTKLEDSAMYFCASTDRGNSPLHFGNGTRLTVT.

The V call is TRBV20-1, the J call TRBJ2-3; D perhaps matches TRBD1 (7 bases). The V gene lost 7 bases and the J gene lost 2 bases, with 13 bases spanning the gap. The CDR3 sequence is 13 residues long. The germline V gene has CDR1 DFQATT and CDR2 SNEGSKA (reference sequence). CDR3 sequence (DNA): TGCAGTGGCCTCAGGGGGGACACAGATACGCAGTATTTT. Its protein is CSGLRGDTDTQYF.

This clonotype has at least ten counts. The genes are TRBV20-1 and TRBJ1-4; the D is unclear. The CDR3 has 13 residues. Germline V gene sequence: CDR1 DFQATT, CDR2 SNEGSKA (reference sequence). V was pared by 4 bases and J by 0 bases, with 6 bases between. The CDR3 region is CSATTTTNEKLFF. DNA of the CDR3: TGCAGTGCTACGACGACAACTAATGAAAAACTGTTTTTT.

The chain combines TRBV7-2 with TRBJ2-7; D is tentatively TRBD1 or TRBD2 (5 bases each). Germline V gene data show CDR1 as SGHTA and CDR2 as FQGNSA. Trimming shortened V by 5 bases and J by 2 bases, and 16 bases separated the two germline ends. The CDR3 has 15 residues. The DNA for the CDR3 is TGTGCCAGCAGCAGGGGACGGCAACTAGCCTACGAGCAGTACTTC. This encodes CASSRGRQLAYEQYF.

The CDR3 spells CASSLMWNTEAFF. For the CDR3, the DNA is TGTGCCAGCAGCTTAATGTGGAACACTGAAGCTTTCTTT. The V gene is TRBV7-9, the J gene TRBJ1-1; D is undetermined. Trimming pared 2 bases from V and 1 base from J, leaving 5 bases between. This CDR3 is 13 amino acids long. Germline assignment: CDR1 SEHNR and CDR2 FQNEAQ (reference sequence).

This chain links TRBV19 with TRBJ1-5; D uncertain. Per the germline V gene, CDR1 is LNHDA and CDR2 is SQIVND (reference sequence). The CDR3 consists of 13 residues. V lost 2 bases, J lost 4 bases, and 6 bases lay in between. Written as DNA, the CDR3 is TGTGCCAGTAGTATAACAGAAAATCAGCCCCAGCATTTT. It is translated as CASSITENQPQHF. The full variable domain, rest sourced from reference TRBV19 and TRBJ1-5, is DGGITQSPKYLFRKEGQNVTLSCEQNLNHDAMYWYRQDPGQGLRLIYYSQIVNDFQKGDIAEGYSVSREKKESFPLTVTSAQKNPTAFYLCASSITENQPQHFGDGTRLSIL.

This clonotype was picked up many times. This may be a read error: a much more frequent sequence differs by one nucleotide. The gene calls are TRBV2 and TRBJ1-5, with D possibly being TRBD1 (6 bases). This CDR3 spans 14 amino acids. V was pared by 3 bases and J by 6 bases, with 12 bases between. The germline CDR1 and CDR2 sequences are SNHLY and FYNNEI. Here the CDR3 reads CASSDRTEGQPQHF. The CDR3 DNA reads as TGTGCCAGCAGTGATAGGACAGAGGGTCAGCCCCAGCATTTT. Variable domain in full (rest from reference TRBV2 and TRBJ1-5): EPEVTQTPSHQVTQMGQEVILRCVPISNHLYFYWYRQILGQKVEFLVSFYNNEISEKSEIFDDQFSVERPDGSNFTLKIRSTKLEDSAMYFCASSDRTEGQPQHFGDGTRLSIL.

Many counts were recorded for this clonotype. This rearrangement joins TRBV20-1 to TRBJ1-1; 12 positions match TRBD1. Germline-derived CDR1 and CDR2 are DFQATT and SNEGSKA (reference sequence). Germline trimming cut 3 bases from V and 6 bases from J; bases unmatched to any gene: 8. The CDR3 is made up of 15 amino acids. CDR3 protein: CSARGTGGAWAEAFF. The CDR3 DNA is TGCAGTGCTAGGGGGACAGGGGGCGCCTGGGCTGAAGCTTTCTTT.

The V call is TRBV10-3, the J call TRBJ1-2; D is possibly TRBD1 (5 bases). CDR1 and CDR2 from the germline V gene are ENHRY and SYGVKD. V lost 0 bases, J lost 5 bases, and 13 bases lay in between. This CDR3 spans 15 amino acids. The chain's CDR3 is CAISESGREGYGYTF. DNA for the CDR3: TGTGCCATCAGTGAGTCTGGAAGAGAGGGGTATGGCTACACCTTC.

This clonotype has a count of ten or more. The J gene is TRBJ2-2, the V gene TRBV7-2; D remains ambiguous. V lost 5 bases and J 6 bases, leaving 13 bases between the germline ends. CDR1 and CDR2 from the germline V gene are SGHTA and FQGNSA. The CDR3 spans 14 residues. The CDR3 DNA sequence: TGTGCCAGCAGCATCGGGCTCTCGGCCGGGGAGCTGTTTTTT. This codes for CASSIGLSAGELFF.

This clonotype appeared many times. The J gene is TRBJ1-1, the V gene TRBV20-1; 9 positions match TRBD1. CDR1 DFQATT and CDR2 SNEGSKA come from the germline V gene (reference sequence). The CDR3 totals 16 residues. V lost 6 bases and J lost 2; bases outside the gene matches: 13. In nucleotides, the CDR3 is TGCAGTGCGGCTAGGGACAGGGACATTCTAAACACTGAAGCTTTCTTT. This encodes CSAARDRDILNTEAFF.

In regard to this clonotype: At one end, the junction sequence differs from germline, possibly due to a read error. CDR3 nucleotides: TGTGCCAGTGGGACGGACAGCAATAATTCTCCCCTCCACTTT. Translated, it gives CASGTDSNNSPLHF. V and J are TRBV19 and TRBJ1-6; D is perhaps TRBD1 (6 bases). The germline CDR1 and CDR2 sequences are LNHDA and SQIVND (reference sequence). The CDR3 runs to 14 residues.

In the case of this clonotype: A much larger clone sits a single nucleotide away, making a read error possible. CDR3 loop: CASSPQTHIYGYTF. Written as DNA, the CDR3 is TGTGCCAGCAGTCCGCAGACTCACATCTATGGCTACACCTTC. V is TRBV28 and J is TRBJ1-2; D is unclear. The V end was cut by 5 bases, the J end by 4 bases, with 14 bases between. This CDR3 is built from 14 residues. Germline values: CDR1 MDHEN, CDR2 SYDVKM.

This clonotype came up many times. The V call is TRBV4-1, the J call TRBJ1-2, with D unresolved. The CDR3 loop spans 15 amino acids. Germline values: CDR1 MGHRA, CDR2 YSYEKL. The V gene lost 0 bases and the J gene lost 4 bases, with 12 bases spanning the gap. The CDR3 spells CASSQDGEGAYGYTF. For the CDR3, the DNA is TGCGCCAGCAGCCAAGATGGGGAGGGAGCCTATGGCTACACCTTC.

The gene calls are TRBV13 and TRBJ2-3, with TRBD2 matching 12 bases. The germline V gene has CDR1 PRHDT and CDR2 FYEKMQ (reference sequence). V shed 5 bases and J 0 bases; nucleotides not matched to a gene: 12. The CDR3 covers 19 residues. CDR3 sequence reads: CASSGDGLAGRSSTDTQYF. CDR3 DNA: TGTGCCAGCAGCGGGGACGGACTAGCGGGGAGATCTAGCACAGATACGCAGTATTTT.

CDR3 protein: CASSILAGGRETQYF. The DNA of the CDR3 is TGTGCCAGTAGTATACTAGCAGGGGGCAGGGAGACCCAGTACTTC. This rearrangement joins TRBV19 to TRBJ2-5, with 8 bases lining up with TRBD1. The ends lost 2 bases at V and 5 bases at J; junction bases unmatched: 7. Germline CDR1 is LNHDA and CDR2 is SQIVND (reference sequence). This CDR3 region has 15 residues.